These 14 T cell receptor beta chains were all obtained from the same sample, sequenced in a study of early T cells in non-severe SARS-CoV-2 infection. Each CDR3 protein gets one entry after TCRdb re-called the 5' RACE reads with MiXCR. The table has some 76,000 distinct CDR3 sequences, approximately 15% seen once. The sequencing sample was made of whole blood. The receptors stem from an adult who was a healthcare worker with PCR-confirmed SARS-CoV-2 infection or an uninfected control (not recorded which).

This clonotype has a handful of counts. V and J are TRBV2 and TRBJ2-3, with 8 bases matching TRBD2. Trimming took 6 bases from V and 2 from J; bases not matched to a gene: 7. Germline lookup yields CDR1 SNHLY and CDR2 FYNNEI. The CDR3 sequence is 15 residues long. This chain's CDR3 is CASRHSGGYTDTQYF. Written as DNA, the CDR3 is TGTGCCAGCAGGCACAGCGGGGGATACACAGATACGCAGTATTTT.

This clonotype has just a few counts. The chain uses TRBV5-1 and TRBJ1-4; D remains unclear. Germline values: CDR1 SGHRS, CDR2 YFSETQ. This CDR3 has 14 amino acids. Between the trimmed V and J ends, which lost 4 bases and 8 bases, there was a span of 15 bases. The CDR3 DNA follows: TGCGCCAGCAGCCCTCAGATTGCAAGCGAAAAACTGTTTTTT. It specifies CASSPQIASEKLFF.

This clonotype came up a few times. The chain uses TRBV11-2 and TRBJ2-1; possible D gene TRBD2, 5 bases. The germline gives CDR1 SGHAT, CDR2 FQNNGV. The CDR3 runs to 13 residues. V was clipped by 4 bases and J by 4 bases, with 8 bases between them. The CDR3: CASSSRDYNEQFF. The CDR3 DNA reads TGTGCCAGCAGCTCGAGGGATTACAATGAGCAGTTCTTC.

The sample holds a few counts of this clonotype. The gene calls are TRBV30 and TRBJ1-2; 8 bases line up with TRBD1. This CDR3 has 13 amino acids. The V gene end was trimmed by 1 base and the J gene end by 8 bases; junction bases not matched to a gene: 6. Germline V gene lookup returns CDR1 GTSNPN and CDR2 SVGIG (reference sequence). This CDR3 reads CAWSAGQVFGYTF. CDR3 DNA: TGTGCCTGGAGTGCGGGACAGGTCTTCGGCTACACCTTC.

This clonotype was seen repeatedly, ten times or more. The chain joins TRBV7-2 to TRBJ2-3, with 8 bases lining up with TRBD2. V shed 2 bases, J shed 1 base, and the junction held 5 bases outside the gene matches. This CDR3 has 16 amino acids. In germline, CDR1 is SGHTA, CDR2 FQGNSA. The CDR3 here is CASSLSGGAGTDTQYF. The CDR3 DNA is TGTGCCAGCAGCTTATCCGGGGGGGCCGGCACAGATACGCAGTATTTT. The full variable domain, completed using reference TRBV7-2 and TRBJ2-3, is GAGVSQSPSNKVTEKGKDVELRCDPISGHTALYWYRQSLGQGLEFLIYFQGNSAPDKSGLPSDRFSAERTGGSVSTLTIQRTQQEDSAVYLCASSLSGGAGTDTQYFGPGTRLTVL.

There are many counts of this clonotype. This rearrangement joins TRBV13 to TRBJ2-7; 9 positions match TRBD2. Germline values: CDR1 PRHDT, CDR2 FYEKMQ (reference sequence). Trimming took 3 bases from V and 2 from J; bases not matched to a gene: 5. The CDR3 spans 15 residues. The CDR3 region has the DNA TGTGCCAGCAGCTTCTGGACTAGCGAGACCTACGAGCAGTACTTC. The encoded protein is CASSFWTSETYEQYF. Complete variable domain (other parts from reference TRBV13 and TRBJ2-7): AAGVIQSPRHLIKEKRETATLKCYPIPRHDTVYWYQQGPGQDPQFLISFYEKMQSDKGSIPDRFSAQQFSDYHSELNMSSLELGDSALYFCASSFWTSETYEQYFGPGTRLTVT.

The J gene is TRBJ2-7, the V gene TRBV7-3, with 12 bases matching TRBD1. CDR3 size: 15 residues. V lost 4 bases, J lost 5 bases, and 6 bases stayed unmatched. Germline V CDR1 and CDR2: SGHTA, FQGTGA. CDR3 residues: CASSSGTGGIHEQYF. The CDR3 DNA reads TGTGCCAGCAGCTCCGGGACAGGGGGCATCCACGAGCAGTACTTC. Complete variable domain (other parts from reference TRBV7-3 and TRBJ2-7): GAGVSQTPSNKVTEKGKYVELRCDPISGHTALYWYRQSLGQGPEFLIYFQGTGAADDSGLPNDRFFAVRPEGSVSTLKIQRTERGDSAVYLCASSSGTGGIHEQYFGPGTRLTVT.

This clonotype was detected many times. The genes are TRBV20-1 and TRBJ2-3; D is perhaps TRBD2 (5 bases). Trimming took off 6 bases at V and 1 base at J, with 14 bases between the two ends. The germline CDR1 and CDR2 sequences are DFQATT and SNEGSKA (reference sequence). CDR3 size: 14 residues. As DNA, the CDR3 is TGCAGTGCGAGGACTCCCGATGGCACAGATACGCAGTATTTT. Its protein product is CSARTPDGTDTQYF.

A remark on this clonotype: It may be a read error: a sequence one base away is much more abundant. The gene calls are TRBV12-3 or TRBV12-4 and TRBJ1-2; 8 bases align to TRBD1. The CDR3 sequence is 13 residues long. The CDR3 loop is CASSLGQGFGYSF. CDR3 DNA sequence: TGTGCCAGCAGTCTCGGACAGGGTTTTGGCTACTCCTTC.

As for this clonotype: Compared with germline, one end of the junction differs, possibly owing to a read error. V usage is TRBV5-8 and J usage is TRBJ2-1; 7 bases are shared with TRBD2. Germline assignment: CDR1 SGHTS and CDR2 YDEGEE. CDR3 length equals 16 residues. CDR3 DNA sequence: TGTGCCTGCAGCTTTTGGGGGGGGTCCCCTGAGAATGAGCAGTTCTTC. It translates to CACSFWGGSPENEQFF.

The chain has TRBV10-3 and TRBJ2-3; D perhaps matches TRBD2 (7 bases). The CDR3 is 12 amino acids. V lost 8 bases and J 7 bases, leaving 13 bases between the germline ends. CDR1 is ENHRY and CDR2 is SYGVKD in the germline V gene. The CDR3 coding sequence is TGTGCCATCGGGGGGGGCAGGAATACGCAGTATTTT. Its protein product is CAIGGGRNTQYF.

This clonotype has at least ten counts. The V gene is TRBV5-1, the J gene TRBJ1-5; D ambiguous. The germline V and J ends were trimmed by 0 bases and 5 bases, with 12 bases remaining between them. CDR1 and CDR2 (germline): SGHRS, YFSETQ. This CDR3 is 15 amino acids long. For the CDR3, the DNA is TGCGCCAGCAGCTTGGACTCCCCTGGCGATCAGCCCCAGCATTTT. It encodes CASSLDSPGDQPQHF.

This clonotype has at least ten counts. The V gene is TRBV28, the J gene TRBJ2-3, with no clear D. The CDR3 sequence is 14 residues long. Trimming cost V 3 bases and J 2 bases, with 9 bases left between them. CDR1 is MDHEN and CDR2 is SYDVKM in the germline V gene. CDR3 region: CASSFVGSTDTQYF. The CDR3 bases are TGTGCCAGCAGTTTTGTGGGATCCACAGATACGCAGTATTTT.

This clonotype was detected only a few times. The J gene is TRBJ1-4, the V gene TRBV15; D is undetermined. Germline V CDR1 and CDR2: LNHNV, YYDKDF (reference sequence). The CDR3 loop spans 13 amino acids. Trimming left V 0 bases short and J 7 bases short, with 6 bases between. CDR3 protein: CATSRDPPEKLFF. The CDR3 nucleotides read TGTGCCACCAGCAGAGATCCCCCTGAAAAACTGTTTTTT.